Presented here are 9 T cell receptor beta chains from one specimen sequenced in a study of regulatory T cells in long-lasting Graves disease. For TCR beta, libraries came from iRepertoire HTBI primers and Arm-PCR of CDR3 regions. Each CDR3 protein is one row after TCRdb ran MiXCR on the multiplex PCR reads. Among fewer than 400,000 distinct CDR3 sequences listed, about 20% were seen once. Time point specified: persistent/refractory GD, antithyroid drugs over 5 years with positive TRAb. From PBMCs, RNA was extracted and then used to make the TCR library. The sequences come from peripheral blood mononuclear cells (PBMCs), collected when the disease was refractory, from a patient treated with antithyroid drugs. The receptors were sampled from a female donor with Graves disease.

This clonotype was recorded at least ten times. The J gene is TRBJ2-5, the V gene TRBV7-2; the D call may be TRBD1 or TRBD2 (5 bases each). The CDR3 loop spans 14 amino acids. CDR1 SGHTA and CDR2 FQGNSA come from the germline V gene. V lost 2 bases and J 8 bases, leaving 15 bases between the germline ends. The DNA for the CDR3 is TGTGCCAGCAGCTTAATTTCCCGGGACCGAACCCAGTACTTC. Its protein is CASSLISRDRTQYF.

This clonotype was seen a handful of times. The chain combines TRBV7-2 with TRBJ2-1; the D is unclear. The CDR3 sequence is 13 residues long. From germline, CDR1 is SGHTA and CDR2 FQGNSA. Trimming left V 2 bases short and J 7 bases short, with 9 bases between. CDR3 protein: CASSLSLNNEQFF. The CDR3 region has the DNA TGTGCCAGCAGCTTATCCCTCAATAATGAGCAGTTCTTC. The variable domain in full, with the rest retrieved from reference TRBV7-2 and TRBJ2-1, is GAGVSQSPSNKVTEKGKDVELRCDPISGHTALYWYRQSLGQGLEFLIYFQGNSAPDKSGLPSDRFSAERTGGSVSTLTIQRTQQEDSAVYLCASSLSLNNEQFFGPGTRLTVL.

This clonotype has only a few counts. The chain joins TRBV28 to TRBJ1-5; no firm D call. The CDR3 is 14 residues long. V was cut by 4 bases and J by 7 bases, with 14 bases left in between. Germline V gene lookup returns CDR1 MDHEN and CDR2 SYDVKM. As DNA, the CDR3 is TGTGCCAGCAGTTCTCGAGGAGGGTCCCAGCCCCAGCATTTT. This gives the protein CASSSRGGSQPQHF.

As DNA, the CDR3 is TGTGCCAGCAGTTCCACGGGAGATACGCAGTATTTT. Protein: CASSSTGDTQYF. The chain is built from TRBV28 and TRBJ2-3, with D unresolved. The germline V and J ends were trimmed by 4 bases and 5 bases, with 7 bases remaining between them. The CDR3 is 12 residues long. Germline values: CDR1 MDHEN, CDR2 SYDVKM.

This clonotype was detected many times. The chain has TRBV2 and TRBJ2-7, with TRBD1 matching 9 bases. CDR1 and CDR2 (germline): SNHLY, FYNNEI. The ends lost 4 bases at V and 6 bases at J; junction bases unmatched: 10. This CDR3 has 15 residues. CDR3 residues: CASSGPGQGLAEQYF. In DNA form, the CDR3 reads TGTGCCAGCAGTGGACCGGGACAGGGTTTGGCCGAGCAGTACTTC.

Ten or more counts support this clonotype. Its ends do not fully match the called genes, so a read error is possible. V usage is TRBV6-1 and J usage is TRBJ2-7; D is tentatively TRBD1 or TRBD2 (5 bases each). The CDR3 has 14 residues. Germline V gene sequence: CDR1 MNHNS, CDR2 SASEGT. The CDR3 spells CASSRDPSSYEQYF. The CDR3 coding sequence is TGCGCCAGCAGCCGGGACCCCAGCTCCTACGAGCAGTACTTC.

This clonotype was found a few times. The chain joins TRBV6-2 or TRBV6-3 to TRBJ2-7; D is unclear. The V gene lost 1 base and the J gene lost 4 bases, with 5 bases spanning the gap. Germline loops: CDR1 MNHEY, CDR2 SVGEGT. The CDR3 spans 12 residues. The CDR3 reads CASSYFLYEQYF. The CDR3 region has the DNA TGTGCCAGCAGTTACTTCCTTTACGAGCAGTACTTC.

The rearrangement uses TRBV4-3 and TRBJ2-7, with D possibly being TRBD1 (5 bases). The V gene lost 0 bases and the J gene lost 4 bases, with 10 bases spanning the gap. Germline V gives CDR1 LGHNA, CDR2 YSLEER. There are 14 residues in the CDR3. In DNA form, the CDR3 reads TGCGCCAGCAGCCAAGATTCGCAGGGATACGAGCAGTACTTC. Amino acids: CASSQDSQGYEQYF.

In its sample, this clonotype was seen a few times. CDR3 DNA sequence: TGTGCCTGGAGTGTGGGGGGTAGCGGAATAACGCTCGAGCAGTACTTC. As protein: CAWSVGGSGITLEQYF. J is TRBJ2-7 and V is TRBV30; TRBD2 might be the D (6 bases). CDR3 length: 16 amino acids. Germline-derived CDR1 and CDR2 are GTSNPN and SVGIG (reference sequence). Trimming stripped 0 bases from V and 6 bases from J, with 21 bases between.